The 10 T cell receptor beta chains below come from one sample, sequenced in a study of cytomegalovirus exposure and HLA in healthy donors. The method was immunoSEQ multiplex PCR; TCRdb's version includes in-frame clones alone and lacks a portion of them. Altogether roughly 190,000 clones are present, 86% being singletons, with the ten largest covering 1.4% to 1.5%. The sample taken for sequencing was PBMCs. These receptors were taken from a woman aged 18-29 years in good health and CMV-seronegative.

V and J are TRBV6-4 and TRBJ2-1; TRBD2 might be the D (6 bases). V lost 5 bases and J 8 bases, leaving 16 bases between the germline ends. The germline V gene encodes CDR1 MRHNA and CDR2 SNTAGT. CDR3 length: 14 amino acids. The CDR3 loop reads CASSLNGGRDEQFF. The CDR3 DNA reads as TGTGCCAGCAGTCTTAACGGGGGTCGGGATGAGCAGTTCTTC.

The gene calls are TRBV2 and TRBJ2-7; D ambiguous. This CDR3 region has 12 residues. The germline V gene encodes CDR1 SNHLY and CDR2 FYNNEI. Deletions cut 1 base from V and 4 bases from J, with 5 bases between. This chain's CDR3 is CASSEGGYEQYF. For the CDR3, the DNA is TGTGCCAGCAGTGAAGGAGGTTACGAGCAGTACTTC.

The chain couples TRBV25-1 to TRBJ1-1; a possible D gene is TRBD1 (5 bases). The V end was cut by 2 bases, the J end by 4 bases, with 14 bases between. Germline-derived CDR1 and CDR2 are MGHDK and SYGVNS. The CDR3 extends over 15 amino acids. DNA of the CDR3: TGTGCCAGCAGTGAACTTCCAGGGAAGATCACTGAAGCTTTCTTT. It yields the protein CASSELPGKITEAFF.

The chain has TRBV11-2 and TRBJ2-5; 7 bases align to TRBD1. CDR3 length: 14 residues. CDR1 and CDR2 from the germline V gene are SGHAT and FQNNGV. J was trimmed by 3 bases and V by 5 bases; bases with no gene match: 6. In nucleotides, the CDR3 is TGTGCCAGCAGCCTAGGGACAGTAAAAGAGACCCAGTACTTC. Translation gives CASSLGTVKETQYF.

The genes are TRBV5-1 and TRBJ2-2; TRBD1 agrees at 7 bases. J was trimmed by 5 bases and V by 0 bases; bases with no gene match: 7. The CDR3 has 16 amino acids. Germline V lookup: CDR1 SGHRS, CDR2 YFSETQ. The CDR3 bases are TGCGCCAGCAGCTTGGTCGACAGGGTAGGAACCGGGGAGCTGTTTTTT. Its protein product is CASSLVDRVGTGELFF.

The chain carries TRBV28 and TRBJ2-1, with 8 bases that match TRBD2. V gave up 3 bases and J gave up 10 bases; unmatched junction bases: 14. The germline V gene has CDR1 MDHEN and CDR2 SYDVKM. The length of the CDR3 is 16 residues. This CDR3 is CASSFSVGLGRVEQFF. CDR3 nucleotide sequence: TGTGCCAGCAGTTTCAGTGTGGGACTAGGGAGAGTAGAGCAGTTCTTC.

The chain has TRBV27 and TRBJ1-4, with D perhaps TRBD1 (6 bases). Germline V gene sequence: CDR1 MNHEY, CDR2 SMNVEV (reference sequence). The CDR3 contains 17 residues. The V gene lost 5 bases and the J gene lost 4 bases, with 20 bases spanning the gap. The CDR3 nucleotides are TGTGCCAGCAGTCCTACCCCGCAGACGACAGGTAATGAAAAACTGTTTTTT. Translation: CASSPTPQTTGNEKLFF.

This chain joins TRBV11-2 and TRBJ2-3; weak D call: TRBD2 (6 bases). The CDR3 sequence is 15 residues long. V was trimmed by 6 bases and J by 2 bases, leaving 15 bases between them. Per the germline V gene, CDR1 is SGHAT and CDR2 is FQNNGV. In DNA form, the CDR3 reads TGTGCCAGCAGACGACCCGGGACTCACACAGATACGCAGTATTTT. Translating gives CASRRPGTHTDTQYF.

The chain joins TRBV30 to TRBJ2-7, with D unresolved. Germline V gives CDR1 GTSNPN, CDR2 SVGIG (reference sequence). V dropped 7 bases and J dropped 3 bases, with 10 bases sitting between them. The CDR3 runs to 11 residues. CDR3 sequence reads: CASRGVYEQYF. The CDR3 DNA reads as TGTGCCTCTAGAGGAGTCTACGAGCAGTACTTC.

The chain uses TRBV29-1 and TRBJ1-3; tentatively, D is TRBD1 (6 bases). The CDR3 is made up of 14 amino acids. V lost 5 bases and J lost 0, with 11 bases in between. Germline CDR1 and CDR2: SQVTM and ANQGSEA. CDR3: CSVRTADSGNTIYF. CDR3 bases: TGCAGCGTTCGGACAGCCGACTCTGGAAACACCATATATTTT.